A single sample is the source of the 30 T cell receptor beta chains below, sequenced in a study of cytomegalovirus exposure and HLA in healthy donors. The PCR used 60 Vbeta and 13 Jbeta primers. Using immunoSEQ multiplex PCR, the repertoire was profiled, and TCRdb retains in-frame clones only, with some absent. The sample includes more than 150,000 clones, 79% of them seen just once. The material sequenced was PBMCs. These receptors were collected from a girl aged 5-17 years in good health and CMV-seropositive.

This rearrangement joins TRBV4-3 to TRBJ2-7; 9 bases agree with TRBD2. From germline, CDR1 is LGHNA and CDR2 YSLEER. This CDR3 has 18 residues. Losses at the gene ends were 0 bases for V and 3 bases for J; bases not matched to a gene: 12. The CDR3 reads CASSQDRGLRAGGYEQYF. CDR3 coding DNA: TGCGCCAGCAGCCAAGATAGAGGTTTGCGAGCGGGGGGCTACGAGCAGTACTTC.

This chain's CDR3 is CASSVAGATDTQYF. In nucleotides, the CDR3 is TGTGCCAGCAGTGTAGCGGGGGCCACAGATACGCAGTATTTT. This chain uses TRBV6-1 with TRBJ2-3; the match to TRBD2 covers 9 bases. J was trimmed by 2 bases and V by 4 bases; bases with no gene match: 1. The V gene's germline CDR1 is MNHNS and CDR2 SASEGT. The CDR3 spans 14 residues.

This rearrangement joins TRBV2 to TRBJ1-6, with 7 bases aligning to TRBD1. The germline V gene has CDR1 SNHLY and CDR2 FYNNEI. This CDR3 is 14 amino acids long. After removal of 7 bases from V and 5 bases from J, the junction contained 5 bases not matched to a gene. The CDR3 coding sequence is TGTGCCAGCAAAGGGGACAGCGATAATTCACCCCTCCACTTT. Amino acid sequence: CASKGDSDNSPLHF.

This clone is a singleton in its sample. This chain connects TRBV30 to TRBJ1-2; 8 bases are a match to TRBD1. Losses at the gene ends were 1 base for V and 3 bases for J; bases not matched to a gene: 4. Germline assignment: CDR1 GTSNPN and CDR2 SVGIG (reference sequence). The CDR3 extends over 14 amino acids. Here the CDR3 reads CAWSGGQGDYGYTF. The CDR3 DNA reads as TGTGCCTGGAGTGGAGGACAGGGAGACTATGGCTACACCTTC.

This clone was counted once. The chain combines TRBV6-1 with TRBJ2-7; 9 bases agree with TRBD2. The CDR3 contains 15 residues. Germline V CDR1 and CDR2: MNHNS, SASEGT. Trimming at V came to 2 bases and at J to 4 bases, leaving 6 bases not matched to a gene. The CDR3 nucleotides are TGTGCCAGCAGTGAATTCCTAGCGGGGTCTTACGAGCAGTACTTC. As protein: CASSEFLAGSYEQYF.

This chain joins TRBV25-1 and TRBJ1-3; weak D call: TRBD1 (6 bases). The V end was cut by 2 bases, the J end by 0 bases, with 8 bases between. CDR1 is MGHDK, CDR2 SYGVNS, per germline. This CDR3 comprises 15 residues. The CDR3 protein is CASSEPGDSGNTIYF. For the CDR3, the DNA is TGTGCCAGCAGTGAACCAGGGGACTCTGGAAACACCATATATTTT.

The chain uses TRBV7-9 and TRBJ2-3, with 7 positions matching TRBD2. The trim removed 9 bases at V and 3 bases at J, leaving 6 bases unmatched. Germline V lookup: CDR1 SEHNR, CDR2 FQNEAQ (reference sequence). The CDR3 loop spans 13 amino acids. CDR3 sequence: CASLPSGTDTQYF. For the CDR3, the DNA is TGTGCCAGTCTGCCTAGCGGAACAGATACGCAGTATTTT.

The V gene is TRBV4-1, the J gene TRBJ2-7; a possible D gene is TRBD1 (6 bases). The CDR3 is 14 amino acids. Trimming left V 2 bases short and J 2 bases short, with 10 bases between. Looked up from germline, CDR1 is MGHRA and CDR2 is YSYEKL. CDR3 nucleotides: TGCGCCAGCAGCCAACATAGGACAGCCTACGAGCAGTACTTC. It yields the protein CASSQHRTAYEQYF.

This clone was seen once. The chain links TRBV7-9 to TRBJ2-5; 7 bases match TRBD2. The V and J ends lost 5 bases and 3 bases, in that order; junction bases with no gene match: 9. This CDR3 is built from 15 residues. Germline V CDR1 and CDR2: SEHNR, FQNEAQ (reference sequence). CDR3 amino acids: CASSRGVGPEETQYF. CDR3 nucleotide sequence: TGTGCCAGCAGCCGGGGGGTCGGTCCGGAAGAGACCCAGTACTTC.

The chain carries TRBV5-1 and TRBJ2-5; 11 nucleotides line up with TRBD2. Trimming at V came to 1 base and at J to 2 bases, leaving 10 bases not matched to a gene. Germline assignment: CDR1 SGHRS and CDR2 YFSETQ. The CDR3 extends over 18 amino acids. The CDR3 region is CASSLSPSSGGQQETQYF. In DNA form, the CDR3 reads TGCGCCAGCAGCTTGTCCCCGTCTAGCGGGGGGCAACAAGAGACCCAGTACTTC.

The chain joins TRBV5-6 to TRBJ1-1; 7 nucleotides line up with TRBD1. CDR1 SGHDT and CDR2 YYEEEE come from the germline V gene. The V gene end was trimmed by 3 bases and the J gene end by 1 base; junction bases not matched to a gene: 3. This CDR3 has 14 amino acids. CDR3 nucleotide sequence: TGTGCCAGCAGCTGGGGGACAGAGAACACTGAAGCTTTCTTT. Translated: CASSWGTENTEAFF.

This chain uses TRBV7-8 with TRBJ1-2; D is possibly TRBD1 (5 bases). This CDR3 comprises 14 residues. The germline V gene encodes CDR1 SGHVS and CDR2 FQNEAQ. Trimming pared 1 base from V and 8 bases from J, leaving 14 bases between. The chain's CDR3 is CASSLGGGLEGYTF. Here the CDR3 DNA reads TGTGCCAGCAGCTTAGGGGGCGGTTTAGAAGGCTACACCTTC.

J is TRBJ1-2 and V is TRBV5-4; TRBD1 agrees at 7 bases. The CDR3 spans 12 residues. Germline loops: CDR1 SGHNT, CDR2 YYREEE (reference sequence). V lost 4 bases to trimming and J lost 4 bases; unmatched junction nucleotides: 1. CDR3 DNA sequence: TGTGCCAGCAGCCGGGACAGCTATGGCTACACCTTC. Translation gives CASSRDSYGYTF.

The rearrangement joins TRBV19 to TRBJ1-1, with D unresolved. The CDR3 runs 18 residues. Trimming stripped 3 bases from V and 0 bases from J, with 20 bases between. In germline, CDR1 is LNHDA, CDR2 SQIVND (reference sequence). The DNA of the CDR3 is TGTGCCAGTAGTATTATCCCGCTAAATGGCGGGGTGAACACTGAAGCTTTCTTT. It translates to CASSIIPLNGGVNTEAFF.

This chain links TRBV6-4 with TRBJ2-4, with 11 bases aligning to TRBD2. Germline assignment: CDR1 MRHNA and CDR2 SNTAGT. V was pared by 4 bases and J by 6 bases, with 2 bases of the junction left unmatched. CDR3 length: 14 amino acids. CDR3 coding DNA: TGTGCCAGCAGTGCCCTAGCGGGGGGAAACATTCAGTACTTC. It specifies CASSALAGGNIQYF.

The chain is built from TRBV11-2 and TRBJ2-7; 12 nucleotides align to TRBD1. J lost 6 bases, V lost 2 bases, and 8 bases had no gene match. Per the germline V gene, CDR1 is SGHAT and CDR2 is FQNNGV. The CDR3 is 16 amino acids. The CDR3, as DNA: TGTGCCAGCAGCTTAAATTCGGGACAGGGGGCAGGCGAGCAGTACTTC. Protein sequence: CASSLNSGQGAGEQYF.

The chain carries TRBV5-3 and TRBJ1-6; D possibly corresponds to TRBD1 (5 bases). TRBV5-3 is an ORF, with its function uncertain. V lost 9 bases and J 7 bases, leaving 14 bases between the germline ends. The CDR3 extends over 13 amino acids. The CDR3 sequence is CATEGHQNSPLHF. In nucleotides, the CDR3 is TGTGCCACGGAGGGGCACCAAAATTCACCCCTCCACTTT.

This clone has a handful of counts. This chain uses TRBV4-3 with TRBJ2-7; 9 positions agree with TRBD2. This CDR3 has 15 amino acids. Germline values: CDR1 LGHNA, CDR2 YSLEER. V trimming: 3 bases; J trimming: 6 bases; junction bases outside the gene matches: 9. CDR3: CASSQGLATSLEQYF. The DNA for the CDR3 is TGCGCCAGCAGCCAGGGACTAGCAACTTCACTCGAGCAGTACTTC.

The V and J genes are TRBV19 and TRBJ2-1, with D possibly being TRBD2 (6 bases). CDR3 length: 15 amino acids. The ends were cut back, 6 bases at V and 0 bases at J, with 12 bases in the middle. Germline V gene sequence: CDR1 LNHDA, CDR2 SQIVND (reference sequence). This chain's CDR3 is CASSVAESSYNEQFF. The CDR3, as DNA: TGTGCCAGTAGCGTAGCGGAGAGCTCCTACAATGAGCAGTTCTTC.

The chain couples TRBV5-1 to TRBJ2-1, with D hard to call. CDR1 SGHRS and CDR2 YFSETQ come from the germline V gene. The CDR3 is 11 residues long. Trimming took 4 bases from V and 5 from J, leaving 4 bases between them. The CDR3 sequence: CASSRDNEQFF. CDR3 sequence (DNA): TGCGCCAGCAGCAGAGACAATGAGCAGTTCTTC.

This clone is a singleton in its sample. V usage is TRBV4-3 and J usage is TRBJ2-7; TRBD2 aligns across 8 bases. This CDR3 has 16 amino acids. Looked up from germline, CDR1 is LGHNA and CDR2 is YSLEER. With 0 bases clipped from V and 2 bases from J, the junction kept 6 bases outside the gene matches. The CDR3 reads CASSQEAGGRTYEQYF. Here the CDR3 DNA reads TGCGCCAGCAGCCAAGAGGCGGGGGGCAGGACCTACGAGCAGTACTTC.

The V and J genes are TRBV9 and TRBJ2-7, with TRBD1 identical over 12 bases. With 3 bases clipped from V and 2 bases from J, the junction kept 3 bases outside the gene matches. Germline lookup yields CDR1 SGDLS and CDR2 YYNGEE. This CDR3 is built from 15 residues. Here the CDR3 DNA reads TGTGCCAGCAGCGACCGGGACAGGGGGCCCTACGAGCAGTACTTC. Its protein product is CASSDRDRGPYEQYF. Looking up the rest from reference TRBV9 and TRBJ2-7 gives the full variable domain: DSGVTQTPKHLITATGQRVTLRCSPRSGDLSVYWYQQSLDQGLQFLIQYYNGEERAKGNILERFSAQQFPDLHSELNLSSLELGDSALYFCASSDRDRGPYEQYFGPGTRLTVT.

The rearrangement uses TRBV4-1 and TRBJ2-5; the D is unclear. The DNA end is more similar to TRBJ2-7, so the J call may be wrong. This CDR3 contains 17 residues. The germline V gene encodes CDR1 MGHRA and CDR2 YSYEKL. CDR3 bases: TGCGCCAGCAGCCAAGTACATAGTGGGTACAGTTCCTACGAGCAGTACTTC. It specifies CASSQVHSGYSSYEQYF.

The V call is TRBV5-1, the J call TRBJ2-3, with D uncertain. In germline, CDR1 is SGHRS, CDR2 YFSETQ. Trimming stripped 1 base from V and 4 bases from J, with 13 bases between. This CDR3 has 15 residues. The chain's CDR3 is CASSLSRVTPDTQYF. For the CDR3, the DNA is TGCGCCAGCAGCTTGTCGCGAGTGACTCCAGATACGCAGTATTTT.

The chain employs TRBV6-1 and TRBJ1-2; D might be TRBD1 (5 bases). With 5 bases removed from V and 4 bases from J, the gap between germline ends came to 17 bases. The germline gives CDR1 MNHNS, CDR2 SASEGT. This CDR3 region has 15 residues. CDR3 sequence reads: CASSTGDAGSYGYTF. CDR3 DNA: TGTGCCAGCAGTACGGGGGATGCGGGGTCCTATGGCTACACCTTC.

V usage is TRBV6-1 and J usage is TRBJ1-1, with D hard to call. The CDR3 consists of 13 residues. Trimming removed 1 base from V and 4 bases from J, with 7 bases in between. CDR1 MNHNS and CDR2 SASEGT come from the germline V gene. The CDR3 DNA sequence: TGTGCCAGCAGTGAAGTCAGTATCACTGAAGCTTTCTTT. Translation gives CASSEVSITEAFF.

The chain employs TRBV10-3 and TRBJ1-1; D is undetermined. With 7 bases removed from V and 1 base from J, the gap between germline ends came to 13 bases. Germline V CDR1 and CDR2: ENHRY, SYGVKD. The CDR3 totals 14 residues. Written as DNA, the CDR3 is TGTGCCATCAACCCGGGAAACCGGAACACTGAAGCTTTCTTT. This gives the protein CAINPGNRNTEAFF.

The genes are TRBV19 and TRBJ1-5; D perhaps matches TRBD1 (6 bases). The CDR3 runs to 15 residues. Germline values: CDR1 LNHDA, CDR2 SQIVND (reference sequence). V was shortened by 6 bases and J by 3 bases, with 15 bases between the two germline ends. In DNA form, the CDR3 reads TGTGCCAGTAGCGGAACAGGGTATAACAATCAGCCCCAGCATTTT. It codes for CASSGTGYNNQPQHF.

The V call is TRBV5-6, the J call TRBJ1-2; D uncertain. The V and J ends lost 4 bases and 8 bases respectively, with 21 bases between them. Germline loops: CDR1 SGHDT, CDR2 YYEEEE. This CDR3 has 15 amino acids. The CDR3 nucleotides are TGTGCCAGCAGCGAGGACCGACTCTCCAGGAGGGGCTACACCTTC. Protein sequence: CASSEDRLSRRGYTF. The full variable domain, its missing parts supplied by reference TRBV5-6 and TRBJ1-2, is DAGVTQSPTHLIKTRGQQVTLRCSPKSGHDTVSWYQQALGQGPQFIFQYYEEEERQRGNFPDRFSGHQFPNYSSELNVNALLLGDSALYLCASSEDRLSRRGYTFGSGTRLTVV.

This clone has a handful of counts. This rearrangement joins TRBV7-2 to TRBJ1-2; D might be TRBD1 (6 bases). In germline, CDR1 is SGHTA, CDR2 FQGNSA. This CDR3 spans 13 amino acids. V lost 1 base and J 6 bases, leaving 9 bases between the germline ends. CDR3 in amino acids: CASSLVPGDGYTF. The CDR3 coding sequence is TGTGCCAGCAGCTTAGTGCCAGGGGATGGCTACACCTTC.